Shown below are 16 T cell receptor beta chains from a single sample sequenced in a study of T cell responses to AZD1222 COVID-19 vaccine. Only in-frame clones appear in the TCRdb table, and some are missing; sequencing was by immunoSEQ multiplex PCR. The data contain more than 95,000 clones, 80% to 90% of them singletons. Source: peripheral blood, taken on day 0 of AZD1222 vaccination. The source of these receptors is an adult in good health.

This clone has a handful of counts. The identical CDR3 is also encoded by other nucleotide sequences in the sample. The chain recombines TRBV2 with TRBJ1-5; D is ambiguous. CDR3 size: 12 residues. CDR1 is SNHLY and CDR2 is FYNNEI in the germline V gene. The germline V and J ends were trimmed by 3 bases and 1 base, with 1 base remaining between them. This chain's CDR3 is CASSESNQPQHF. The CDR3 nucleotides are TGTGCCAGCAGTGAGAGCAATCAGCCCCAGCATTTT.

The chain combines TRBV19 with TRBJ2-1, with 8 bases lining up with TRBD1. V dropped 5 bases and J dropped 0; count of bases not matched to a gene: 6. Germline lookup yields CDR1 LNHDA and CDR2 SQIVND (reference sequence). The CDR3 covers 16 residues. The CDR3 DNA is TGTGCCAGTAGTCCAGGACAGGGACGCTCCTACAATGAGCAGTTCTTC. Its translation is CASSPGQGRSYNEQFF.

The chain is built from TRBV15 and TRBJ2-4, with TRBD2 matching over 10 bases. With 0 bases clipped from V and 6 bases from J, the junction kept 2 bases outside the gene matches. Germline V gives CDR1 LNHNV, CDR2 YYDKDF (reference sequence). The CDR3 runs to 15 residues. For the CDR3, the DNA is TGTGCCACCAGCAGAGATACTAGCGGGATAAACATTCAGTACTTC. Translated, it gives CATSRDTSGINIQYF.

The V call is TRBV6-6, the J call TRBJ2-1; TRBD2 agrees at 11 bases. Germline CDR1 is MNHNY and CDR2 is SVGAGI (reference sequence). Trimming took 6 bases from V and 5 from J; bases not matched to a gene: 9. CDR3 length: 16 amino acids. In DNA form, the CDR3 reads TGTGCCAGCAGCTACCTAGCGGGAGGTGTCGACAATGAGCAGTTCTTC. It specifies CASSYLAGGVDNEQFF.

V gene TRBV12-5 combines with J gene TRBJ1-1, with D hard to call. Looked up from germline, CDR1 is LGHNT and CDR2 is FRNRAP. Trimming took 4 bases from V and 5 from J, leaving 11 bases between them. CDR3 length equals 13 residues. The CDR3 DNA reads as TGTGCTAGTGGTTCCCAAGGGAGGACTGAAGCTTTCTTT. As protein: CASGSQGRTEAFF.

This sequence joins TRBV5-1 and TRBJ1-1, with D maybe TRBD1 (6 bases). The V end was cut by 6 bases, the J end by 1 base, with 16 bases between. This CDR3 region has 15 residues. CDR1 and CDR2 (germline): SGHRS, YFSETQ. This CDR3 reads CASTAVDRANTEAFF. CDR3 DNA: TGCGCCAGCACCGCCGTGGACAGAGCGAACACTGAAGCTTTCTTT.

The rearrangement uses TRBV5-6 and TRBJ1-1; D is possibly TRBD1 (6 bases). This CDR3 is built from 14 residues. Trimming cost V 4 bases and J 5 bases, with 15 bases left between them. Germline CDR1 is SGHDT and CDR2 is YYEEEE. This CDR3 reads CASSPTGAWTEAFF. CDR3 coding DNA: TGTGCCAGCAGCCCGACGGGGGCTTGGACTGAAGCTTTCTTT.

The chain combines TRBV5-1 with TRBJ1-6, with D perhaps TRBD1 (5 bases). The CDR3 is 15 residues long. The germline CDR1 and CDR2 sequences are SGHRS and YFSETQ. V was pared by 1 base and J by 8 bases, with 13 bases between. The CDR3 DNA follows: TGCGCCAGCAGCTTGTGGGGCCCGGGGGATTCACCCCTCCACTTT. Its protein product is CASSLWGPGDSPLHF.

The CDR3, as DNA: TGTGCCAGCAGCCTGGGACAGAAAGGGTACGAGCAGTACTTC. Translated, it gives CASSLGQKGYEQYF. The rearrangement uses TRBV5-4 and TRBJ2-7; 7 bases agree with TRBD1. The V and J ends lost 4 bases and 4 bases, in that order; junction bases with no gene match: 8. The CDR3 loop spans 14 amino acids. Germline CDR1 SGHNT, CDR2 YYREEE (reference sequence). The entire variable domain, with the rest obtained from reference TRBV5-4 and TRBJ2-7, is as follows: ETGVTQSPTHLIKTRGQQVTLRCSSQSGHNTVSWYQQALGQGPQFIFQYYREEENGRGNFPPRFSGLQFPNYSSELNVNALELDDSALYLCASSLGQKGYEQYFGPGTRLTVT.

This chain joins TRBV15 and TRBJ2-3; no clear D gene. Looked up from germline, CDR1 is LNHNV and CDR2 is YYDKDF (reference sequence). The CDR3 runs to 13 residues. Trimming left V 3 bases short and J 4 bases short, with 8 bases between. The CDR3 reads CATSRDWADTQYF. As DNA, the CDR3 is TGTGCCACCAGCAGGGATTGGGCAGATACGCAGTATTTT.

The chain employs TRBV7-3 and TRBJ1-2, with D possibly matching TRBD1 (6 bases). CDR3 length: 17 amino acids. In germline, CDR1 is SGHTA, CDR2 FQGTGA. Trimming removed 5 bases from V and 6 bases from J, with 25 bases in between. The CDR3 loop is CASSPLGTTSPGHGYTF. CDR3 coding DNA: TGTGCCAGCAGCCCCCTAGGGACAACGTCCCCGGGCCATGGCTACACCTTC.

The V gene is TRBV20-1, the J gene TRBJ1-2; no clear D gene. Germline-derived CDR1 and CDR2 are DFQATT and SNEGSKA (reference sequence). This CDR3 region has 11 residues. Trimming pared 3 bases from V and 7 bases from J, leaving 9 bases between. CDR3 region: CSASPQSGYTF. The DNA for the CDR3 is TGCAGTGCTAGTCCGCAGTCTGGCTACACCTTC.

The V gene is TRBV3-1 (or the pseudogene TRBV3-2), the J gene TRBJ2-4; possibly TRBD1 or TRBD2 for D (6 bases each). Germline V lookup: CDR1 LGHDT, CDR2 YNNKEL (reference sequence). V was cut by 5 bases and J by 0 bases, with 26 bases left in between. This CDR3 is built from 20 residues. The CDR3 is CASSSRKGRGETLAKNIQYF. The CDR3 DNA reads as TGTGCCAGCAGCTCAAGGAAGGGTAGGGGGGAGACACTAGCCAAAAACATTCAGTACTTC.

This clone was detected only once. CDR3 DNA sequence: TGTGCCAGCAGCTTTCTACAGGGGTCTGGAAACACCATATATTTT. This translates into CASSFLQGSGNTIYF. This rearrangement joins TRBV7-9 to TRBJ1-3; 7 bases are a match to TRBD1. This CDR3 region has 15 residues. Germline V lookup: CDR1 SEHNR, CDR2 FQNEAQ (reference sequence). The trim removed 3 bases at V and 1 base at J, leaving 3 bases unmatched.

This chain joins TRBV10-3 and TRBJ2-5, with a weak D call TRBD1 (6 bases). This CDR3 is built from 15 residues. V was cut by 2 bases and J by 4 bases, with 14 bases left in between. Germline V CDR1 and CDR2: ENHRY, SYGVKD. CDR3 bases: TGTGCCATCAGTGAGGGGGGCAGGGCCGGAGAGACCCAGTACTTC. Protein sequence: CAISEGGRAGETQYF.

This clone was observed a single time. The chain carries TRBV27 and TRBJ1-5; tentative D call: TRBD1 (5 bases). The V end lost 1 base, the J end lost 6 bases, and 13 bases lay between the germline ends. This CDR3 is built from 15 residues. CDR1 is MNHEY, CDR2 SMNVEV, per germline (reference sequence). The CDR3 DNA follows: TGTGCCAGCAGTTTATGGGGCGGCGCTAGTCAGCCCCAGCATTTT. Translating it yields CASSLWGGASQPQHF.